A single sample gave rise to the 10 T cell receptor beta chains below, sequenced in a study of cytomegalovirus exposure and HLA in healthy donors. The PCR made use of 60 Vbeta and 13 Jbeta primers. The data were produced by immunoSEQ multiplex PCR, yet TCRdb's version contains in-frame clones alone and is incomplete. The sample has over 100,000 clones, roughly three quarters seen once. Sequenced: PBMCs. The receptors were sampled from a woman under 30 in good health and CMV-seropositive.

V is TRBV6-1 and J is TRBJ2-1, with 11 bases fitting TRBD2. CDR3 length equals 15 residues. CDR1 is MNHNS and CDR2 is SASEGT in the germline V gene. V dropped 8 bases and J dropped 5; count of bases not matched to a gene: 8. CDR3 coding DNA: TGTGCCAGCCGAATAGCGGGAGGGCCGCACAATGAGCAGTTCTTC. Protein sequence: CASRIAGGPHNEQFF.

The rearrangement links TRBV5-1 to TRBJ2-3; D unclear. Trimming removed 1 base from V and 6 bases from J, with 9 bases in between. Germline V gives CDR1 SGHRS, CDR2 YFSETQ. This CDR3 region has 13 residues. The CDR3 is CASSLSYGDTQYF. CDR3 coding DNA: TGCGCCAGCAGCTTGTCCTACGGGGATACGCAGTATTTT.

This clone occurred a few times. The chain joins TRBV6-5 to TRBJ1-2; D call uncertain. CDR3 length: 14 residues. CDR1 is MNHEY, CDR2 SVGAGI, per germline. V was shortened by 8 bases and J by 2 bases, with 15 bases between the two germline ends. The CDR3 is CASGLRSNNYGYTF. CDR3 DNA sequence: TGTGCCAGCGGCCTGCGGAGTAACAACTATGGCTACACCTTC.

The chain employs TRBV5-1 and TRBJ1-2, with 10 bases aligning to TRBD1. Unmatched junction bases numbered 5, after V lost 4 bases and J lost 2 bases. CDR1 SGHRS and CDR2 YFSETQ come from the germline V gene. The CDR3 totals 15 residues. The CDR3 DNA follows: TGCGCCAGCAGCAGTCCGGGACAGGGGAACTATGGCTACACCTTC. Translation: CASSSPGQGNYGYTF.

This chain links TRBV7-9 with TRBJ1-2, with 8 bases identical to TRBD1. The CDR3 totals 13 residues. V shed 6 bases and J 4 bases; nucleotides not matched to a gene: 4. Germline V lookup: CDR1 SEHNR, CDR2 FQNEAQ (reference sequence). The CDR3 nucleotides read TGTGCCAGCAGGACAGGGGCCCGCTATGGCTACACCTTC. Translating gives CASRTGARYGYTF.

The chain is built from TRBV18 and TRBJ2-2; TRBD1 is a possible D gene (5 bases). There are 15 residues in the CDR3. Trimming left V 3 bases short and J 0 bases short, with 8 bases between. From germline, CDR1 is KGHSH and CDR2 LQKENI. The CDR3 region is CASSPDTSNTGELFF. CDR3 DNA sequence: TGTGCCAGCTCACCGGACACGTCGAACACCGGGGAGCTGTTTTTT.

The J gene is TRBJ2-7, the V gene TRBV6-1; TRBD2 agrees at 8 bases. The germline CDR1 and CDR2 sequences are MNHNS and SASEGT. This CDR3 has 16 residues. V dropped 1 base and J dropped 0; count of bases not matched to a gene: 5. This chain's CDR3 is CASSEDSGADSYEQYF. CDR3 nucleotide sequence: TGTGCCAGCAGTGAAGATAGCGGGGCTGACTCCTACGAGCAGTACTTC.

This clone has only one observation. V and J are TRBV5-1 and TRBJ1-1; D is possibly TRBD1 (5 bases). The germline V gene encodes CDR1 SGHRS and CDR2 YFSETQ. Trimming left V 4 bases short and J 4 bases short, with 17 bases between. There are 15 residues in the CDR3. CDR3 nucleotide sequence: TGCGCCAGCAGCCCAGGTGGCAGGGTAGGCACTGAAGCTTTCTTT. It encodes CASSPGGRVGTEAFF.

This chain uses TRBV5-1 with TRBJ1-1, with D perhaps TRBD1 (5 bases). V lost 4 bases and J 4 bases, leaving 14 bases between the germline ends. The germline gives CDR1 SGHRS, CDR2 YFSETQ. This CDR3 has 14 amino acids. In DNA, the CDR3 is TGCGCCAGCAGCGACGGGGGTTGGGGCACTGAAGCTTTCTTT. Protein sequence: CASSDGGWGTEAFF.

This chain joins TRBV7-8 and TRBJ1-2; D is uncertain. The CDR3 has 14 amino acids. Trimming took 5 bases from V and 5 from J, leaving 15 bases between them. Germline V gene sequence: CDR1 SGHVS, CDR2 FQNEAQ. The CDR3 loop is CASSLTDYSYGYTF. CDR3 nucleotides: TGTGCCAGCAGCCTTACGGACTATTCGTATGGCTACACCTTC.